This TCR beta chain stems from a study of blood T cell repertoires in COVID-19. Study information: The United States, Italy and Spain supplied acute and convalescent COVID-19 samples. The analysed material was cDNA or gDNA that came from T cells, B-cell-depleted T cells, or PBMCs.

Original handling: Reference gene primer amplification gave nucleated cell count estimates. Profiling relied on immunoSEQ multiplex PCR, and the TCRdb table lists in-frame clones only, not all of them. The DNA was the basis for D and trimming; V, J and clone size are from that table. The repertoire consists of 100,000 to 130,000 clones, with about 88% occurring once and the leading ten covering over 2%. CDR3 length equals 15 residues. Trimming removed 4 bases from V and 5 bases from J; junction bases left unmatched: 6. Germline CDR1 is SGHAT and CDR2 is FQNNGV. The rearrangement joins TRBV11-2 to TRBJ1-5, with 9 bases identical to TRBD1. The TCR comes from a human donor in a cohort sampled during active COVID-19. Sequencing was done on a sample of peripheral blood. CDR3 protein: CASSSPGQGYQPQHF. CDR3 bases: TGTGCCAGCAGCTCCCCGGGACAGGGATATCAGCCCCAGCATTTT.